This T cell receptor (beta chain) was retrieved from a study of Ad26.COV2.S vaccination and SARS-CoV-2 variants. Overall study: As a participant in COV1001, the donor was in the Ad26.COV2.S trial arm.

TCRdb keeps only in-frame clones here, not all; method: immunoSEQ multiplex PCR. This sample has hundreds of thousands of clones, with about 88% found just once. Study-level results: Measures of TCR breadth and depth may have fallen short of total T cell responses.

This clone has only one observation. Its matching antigen is unknown. The treatment: 15 to 20 received Ad26.COV2.S at low or high dose, single or two shots; about 5 received placebo; per-sample allocation not given. Day 63 following the first vaccine or placebo injection was when the samples were taken. The CDR3 consists of 12 residues. Per germline, CDR1 SEHNR and CDR2 FQNEAQ (reference sequence). With 3 bases removed from V and 5 bases from J, the gap between germline ends came to 5 bases. This sequence joins TRBV7-9 and TRBJ1-5; D remains ambiguous. Sequences were derived from peripheral blood, sampled in a trial of Ad26.COV2.S vaccine versus placebo. The source of this sequence is a person between 18 and 60 years old who received the Ad26.COV2.S COVID-19 vaccine or a placebo. The CDR3 DNA is TGTGCCAGCAGCTTCGAGTATCAGCCCCAGCATTTT. It is translated as CASSFEYQPQHF. The complete variable domain, with remaining parts taken from reference TRBV7-9 and TRBJ1-5, reads DTGVSQNPRHKITKRGQNVTFRCDPISEHNRLYWYRQTLGQGPEFLTYFQNEAQLEKSRLLSDRFSAERPKGSFSTLEIQRTEQGDSAMYLCASSFEYQPQHFGDGTRLSIL.